This T cell receptor (beta chain) was profiled in a study of cytomegalovirus exposure and HLA in healthy donors. A multiplex PCR was run with 60 Vbeta primers and 13 Jbeta primers. In the authors' methods: A later analysis tallied some 80 million unique TCR beta chains, approximately 11 million of them shared. Data came from immunoSEQ multiplex PCR; TCRdb stores just in-frame clones and leaves some out. The DNA was the basis for D and trimming; V, J and clone size are from that table. Altogether 220,000 or so clones are present, more than 65% being singletons, with the ten largest covering less than 2%. CDR1 and CDR2 (germline): SGHDN, FVKESK. Trimming left V 1 base short and J 4 bases short, with 13 bases between. CDR3 length: 15 amino acids. Notes on this clone: Its antigen remains unknown.

General study points: Published work reported that the classifier diagnosed cytomegalovirus status with high specificity and sensitivity.

This clonotype was sampled from a woman under 40 in good health and CMV-seronegative. The gene calls are TRBV14 and TRBJ1-2; D gene ambiguous. Sequencing input: PBMCs. The CDR3 sequence is CASSQGGPVGYGYTF. The CDR3 DNA is TGTGCCAGCAGCCAAGGAGGCCCGGTGGGCTATGGCTACACCTTC.